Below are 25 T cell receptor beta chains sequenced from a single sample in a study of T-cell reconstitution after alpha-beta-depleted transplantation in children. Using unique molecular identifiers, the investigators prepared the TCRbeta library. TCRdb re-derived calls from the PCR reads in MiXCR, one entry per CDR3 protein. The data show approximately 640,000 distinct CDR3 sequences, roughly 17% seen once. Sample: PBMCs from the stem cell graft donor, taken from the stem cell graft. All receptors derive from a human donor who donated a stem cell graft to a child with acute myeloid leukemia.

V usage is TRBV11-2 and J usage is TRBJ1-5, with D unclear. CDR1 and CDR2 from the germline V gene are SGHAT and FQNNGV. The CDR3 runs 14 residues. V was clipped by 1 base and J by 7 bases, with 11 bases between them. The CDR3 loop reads CASSLGPLGQPQHF. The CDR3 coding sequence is TGTGCCAGCAGCTTAGGCCCCTTAGGCCAGCCCCAGCATTTT. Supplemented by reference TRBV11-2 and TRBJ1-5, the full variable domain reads EAGVAQSPRYKIIEKRQSVAFWCNPISGHATLYWYQQILGQGPKLLIQFQNNGVVDDSQLPKDRFSAERLKGVDSTLKIQPAKLEDSAVYLCASSLGPLGQPQHFGDGTRLSIL.

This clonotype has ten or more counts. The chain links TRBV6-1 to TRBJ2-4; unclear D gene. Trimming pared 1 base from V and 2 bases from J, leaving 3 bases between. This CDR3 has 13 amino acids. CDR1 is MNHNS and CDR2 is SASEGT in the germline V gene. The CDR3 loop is CASSEGTKNIQYF. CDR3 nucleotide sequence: TGTGCCAGCAGTGAAGGGACCAAAAACATTCAGTACTTC.

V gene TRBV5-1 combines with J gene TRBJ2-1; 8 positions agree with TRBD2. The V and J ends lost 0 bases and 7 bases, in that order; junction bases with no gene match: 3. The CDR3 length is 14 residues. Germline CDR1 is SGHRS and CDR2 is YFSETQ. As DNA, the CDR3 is TGCGCCAGCAGCTTGGTGGCGGGGGGAAATGAGCAGTTCTTC. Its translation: CASSLVAGGNEQFF.

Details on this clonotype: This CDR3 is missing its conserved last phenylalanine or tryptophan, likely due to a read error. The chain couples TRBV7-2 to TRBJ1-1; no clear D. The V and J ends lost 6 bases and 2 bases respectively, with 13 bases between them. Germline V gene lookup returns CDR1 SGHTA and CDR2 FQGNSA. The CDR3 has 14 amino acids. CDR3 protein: CASRYGPTNTEAFL. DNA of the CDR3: TGTGCCAGCAGGTACGGCCCCACTAACACTGAAGCTTTCCTT.

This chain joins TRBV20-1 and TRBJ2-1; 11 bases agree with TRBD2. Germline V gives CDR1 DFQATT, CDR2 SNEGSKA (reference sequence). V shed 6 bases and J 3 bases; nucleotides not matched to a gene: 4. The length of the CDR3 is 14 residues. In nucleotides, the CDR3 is TGCAGTGCGCGGACTAGCGGGTTCTACAATGAGCAGTTCTTC. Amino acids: CSARTSGFYNEQFF.

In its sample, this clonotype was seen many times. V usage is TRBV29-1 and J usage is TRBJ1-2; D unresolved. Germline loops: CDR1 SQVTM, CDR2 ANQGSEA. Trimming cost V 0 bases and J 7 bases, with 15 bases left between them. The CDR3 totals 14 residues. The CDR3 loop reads CSVEELTTSSGYTF. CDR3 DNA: TGCAGCGTTGAAGAACTAACAACATCGAGTGGCTACACCTTC.

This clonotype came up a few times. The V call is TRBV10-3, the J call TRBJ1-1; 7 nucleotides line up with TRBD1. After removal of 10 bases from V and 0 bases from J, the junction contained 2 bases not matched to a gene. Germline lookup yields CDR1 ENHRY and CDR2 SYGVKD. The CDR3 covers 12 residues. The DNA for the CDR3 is TGTGCCACGACAGGGTTGAACACTGAAGCTTTCTTT. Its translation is CATTGLNTEAFF.

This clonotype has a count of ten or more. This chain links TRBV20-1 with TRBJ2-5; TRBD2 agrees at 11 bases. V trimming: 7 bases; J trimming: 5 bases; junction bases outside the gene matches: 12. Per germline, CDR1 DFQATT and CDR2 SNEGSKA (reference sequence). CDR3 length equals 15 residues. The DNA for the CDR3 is TGCAGTGTTAGCCCTCTAGCGGGGGGTAGGGAGACCCAGTACTTC. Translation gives CSVSPLAGGRETQYF.

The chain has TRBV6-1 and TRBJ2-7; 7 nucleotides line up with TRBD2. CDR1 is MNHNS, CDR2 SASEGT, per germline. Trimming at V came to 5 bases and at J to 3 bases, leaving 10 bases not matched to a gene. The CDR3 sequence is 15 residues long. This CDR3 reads CASSKDSSGFYEQYF. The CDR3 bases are TGTGCCAGCAGTAAGGACTCTAGCGGTTTCTACGAGCAGTACTTC.

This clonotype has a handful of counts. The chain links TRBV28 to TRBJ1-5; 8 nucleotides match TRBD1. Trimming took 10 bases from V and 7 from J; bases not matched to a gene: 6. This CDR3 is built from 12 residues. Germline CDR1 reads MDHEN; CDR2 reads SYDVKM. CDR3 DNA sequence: TGTGCCACGAGGGACAGGTCCCAGCCCCAGCATTTT. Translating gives CATRDRSQPQHF.

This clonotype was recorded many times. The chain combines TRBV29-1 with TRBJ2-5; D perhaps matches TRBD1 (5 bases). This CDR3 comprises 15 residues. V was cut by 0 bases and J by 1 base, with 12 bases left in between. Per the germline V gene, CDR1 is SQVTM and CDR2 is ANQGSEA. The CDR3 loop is CSVEEGAGLQETQYF. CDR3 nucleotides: TGCAGCGTTGAAGAAGGAGCAGGGCTCCAAGAGACCCAGTACTTC.

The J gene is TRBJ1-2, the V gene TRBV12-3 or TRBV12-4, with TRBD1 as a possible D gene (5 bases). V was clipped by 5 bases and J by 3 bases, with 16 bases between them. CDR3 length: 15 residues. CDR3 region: CASSPGTQRDYGYTF. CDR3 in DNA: TGTGCCAGCAGTCCCGGGACCCAGAGAGACTATGGCTACACCTTC.

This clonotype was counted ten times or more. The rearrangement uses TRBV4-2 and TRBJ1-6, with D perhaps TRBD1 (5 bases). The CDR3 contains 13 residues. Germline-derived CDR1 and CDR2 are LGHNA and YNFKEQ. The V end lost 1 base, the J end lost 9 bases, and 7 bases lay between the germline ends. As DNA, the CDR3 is TGTGCCAGCAGCCAAGGTGGGACTTCACCCCTCCACTTT. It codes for CASSQGGTSPLHF.

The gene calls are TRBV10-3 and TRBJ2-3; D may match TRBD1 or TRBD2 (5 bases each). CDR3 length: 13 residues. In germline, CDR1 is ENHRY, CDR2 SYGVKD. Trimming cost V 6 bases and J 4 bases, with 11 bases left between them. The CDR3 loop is CAIRGESADTQYF. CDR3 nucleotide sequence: TGTGCCATCAGGGGGGAAAGCGCAGATACGCAGTATTTT.

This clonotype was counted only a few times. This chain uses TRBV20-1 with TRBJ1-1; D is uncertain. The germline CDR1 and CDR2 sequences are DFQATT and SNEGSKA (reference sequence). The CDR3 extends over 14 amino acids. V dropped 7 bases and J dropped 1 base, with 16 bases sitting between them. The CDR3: CSVTSDGKNTEAFF. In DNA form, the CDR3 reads TGCAGTGTGACCTCGGACGGGAAGAACACTGAAGCTTTCTTT.

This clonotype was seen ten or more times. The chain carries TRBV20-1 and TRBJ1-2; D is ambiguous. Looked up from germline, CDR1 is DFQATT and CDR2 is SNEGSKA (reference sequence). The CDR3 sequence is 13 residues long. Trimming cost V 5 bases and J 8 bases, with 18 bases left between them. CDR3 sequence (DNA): TGCAGTGCTCCCGTTATGGGCCTTGGGGGCTACACCTTC. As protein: CSAPVMGLGGYTF.

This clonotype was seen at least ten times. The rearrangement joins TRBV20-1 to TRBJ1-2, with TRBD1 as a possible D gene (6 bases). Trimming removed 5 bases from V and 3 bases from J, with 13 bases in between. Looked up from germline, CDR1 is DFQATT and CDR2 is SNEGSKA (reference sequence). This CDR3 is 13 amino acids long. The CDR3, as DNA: TGCAGTGCTCCGGCGAAGGGGGACTATGGCTACACCTTC. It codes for CSAPAKGDYGYTF.

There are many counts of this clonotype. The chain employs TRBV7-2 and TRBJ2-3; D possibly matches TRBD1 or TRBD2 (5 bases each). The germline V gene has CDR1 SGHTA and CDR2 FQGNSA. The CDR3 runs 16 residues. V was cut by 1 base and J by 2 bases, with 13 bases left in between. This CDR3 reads CASSLVAGTLTDTQYF. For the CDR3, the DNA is TGTGCCAGCAGCTTAGTAGCCGGGACCCTCACAGATACGCAGTATTTT.

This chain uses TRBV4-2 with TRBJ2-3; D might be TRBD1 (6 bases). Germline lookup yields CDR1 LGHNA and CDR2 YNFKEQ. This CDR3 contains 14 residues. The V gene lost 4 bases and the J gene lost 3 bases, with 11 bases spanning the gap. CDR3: CASSPGRGTDTQYF. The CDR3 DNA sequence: TGTGCCAGCAGCCCTGGAAGGGGGACAGATACGCAGTATTTT.

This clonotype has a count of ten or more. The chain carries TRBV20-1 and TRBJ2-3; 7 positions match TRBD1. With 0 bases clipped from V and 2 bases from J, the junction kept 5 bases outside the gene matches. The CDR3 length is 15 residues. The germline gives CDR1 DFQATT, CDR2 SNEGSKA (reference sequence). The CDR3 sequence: CSARDPGTVTDTQYF. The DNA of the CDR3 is TGCAGTGCTAGAGATCCTGGGACAGTCACAGATACGCAGTATTTT.

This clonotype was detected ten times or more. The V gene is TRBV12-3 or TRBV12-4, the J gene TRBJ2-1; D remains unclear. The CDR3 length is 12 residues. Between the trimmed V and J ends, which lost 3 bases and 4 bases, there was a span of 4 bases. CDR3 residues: CASSFEYNEQFF. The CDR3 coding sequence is TGTGCCAGCAGTTTCGAGTACAATGAGCAGTTCTTC.

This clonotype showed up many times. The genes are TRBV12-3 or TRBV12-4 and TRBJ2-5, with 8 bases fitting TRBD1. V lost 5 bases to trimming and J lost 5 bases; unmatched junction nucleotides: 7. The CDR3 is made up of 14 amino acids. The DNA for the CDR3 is TGTGCCAGCAGTCAGGACAGGGTTGGGGAGACCCAGTACTTC. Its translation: CASSQDRVGETQYF.

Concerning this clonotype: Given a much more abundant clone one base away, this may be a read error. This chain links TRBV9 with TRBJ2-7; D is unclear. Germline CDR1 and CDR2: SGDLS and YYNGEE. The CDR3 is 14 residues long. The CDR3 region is CASSVDFSSYVQYF. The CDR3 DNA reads TGTGCCAGCAGCGTTGACTTCAGCTCCTACGTGCAGTACTTC.

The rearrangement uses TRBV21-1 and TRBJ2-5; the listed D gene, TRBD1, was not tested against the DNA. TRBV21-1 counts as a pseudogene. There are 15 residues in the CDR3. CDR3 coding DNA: TGTGCCAGCAGCAAAGTAGGAGGGGGGGGGGAGACCCAGTACTTC. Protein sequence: CASSKVGGGGETQYF.

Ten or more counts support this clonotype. The DNA of the CDR3 is TGTGCCAGCAGCTTGGATGGGGCCCCCCAAGAGACCCAGTACTTC. This sequence encodes CASSLDGAPQETQYF. The chain carries TRBV5-4 and TRBJ2-5; tentative D call: TRBD1 (5 bases). CDR1 and CDR2 (germline): SGHNT, YYREEE (reference sequence). The germline V and J ends were trimmed by 0 bases and 1 base, with 10 bases remaining between them. The CDR3 runs 15 residues.